This T cell receptor (beta chain) was sequenced during a study of OX40 agonist ivuxolimab in advanced cancers. Overall study context: Six ivuxolimab dose levels, 0.01 to 10 mg/kg, were given intravenously every 2 weeks. Study-level points and caveats: Clones of CD4+ and CD8+ blood T cells grew by week 6 at doses of 0.1 to 3.0 mg/kg.

The V segment lost 0 bases and the J segment 3 bases; nucleotides outside the gene matches: 8. This CDR3 has 16 residues. The V gene's germline CDR1 is SGHNT and CDR2 YYREEE (reference sequence). The repertoire was sequenced with immunoSEQ multiplex PCR; TCRdb's copy has only in-frame clones and lacks some. Of fewer than 60,000 clones listed, roughly 82% are singletons. Regarding this clone: The target antigen is unknown.

The sample here was CD4+ or CD8+ T cells sorted from blood, taken in a trial of the OX40 agonist ivuxolimab. The chain uses TRBV5-4 and TRBJ1-1; 7 bases agree with TRBD1. This TCR came from an adult with an advanced solid tumor such as melanoma, head and neck, liver or kidney cancer. The CDR3 region has the DNA TGTGCCAGCAGCTTGGTGGTGCCAGGGGGGCACACTGAAGCTTTCTTT. This translates into CASSLVVPGGHTEAFF.